One T cell receptor (beta chain) is described in this entry. This clone's antigen is unknown. No per-base quality is available; no much larger clone lies one base away. From its cysteine to its phenylalanine, the CDR3 spans 19 amino acids. The sequence is cut down to CDR3 DNA, 57 bases in frame from base 1. Compared with germline, V lacks 5 bases and J lacks 7 bases; bases without a gene match: 22. In the germline V gene, CDR1 corresponds to SGHTA and CDR2 to FQGTGA. Whole blood was collected in K2EDTA tubes by collaborating institutions according to the institutions' own protocols. Collaborator samples were shipped for TCRbeta analysis as frozen whole blood, isolated PBMCs, or DNA extracted from either sample type. The immunoSEQ Assay, a bias-controlled multiplex PCR, was used to amplify TCRbeta CDR3 regions from genomic DNA. The authors processed their data as follows. The number of nucleated cells in each sample was estimated by amplification of reference gene primers within the assay. To quantify the absolute abundance of each unique TCRbeta CDR3 rearrangement, sequence reads were collapsed and filtered. For each sample, productive Simpson clonality was calculated by taking the square root of Simpson's diversity index across productive rearrangements. TCRdb carries this immuneACCESS record with in-frame sequences only. Its versions omit some clonotypes, under half of them owing to an unresolved V gene in the studies checked, with the rest unexplained. V and J calls plus clone size are reproduced from that table; the DNA served to infer D and trimming. A total of 100,000 to 150,000 clones appear in this sample, 87% of them only once. Clones ranked in the top ten supply about 3.6% of the sample.

The data were taken from a study of blood T cell repertoires in COVID-19 (dated by TCRdb to 2018 to 2020). In the study overall: The collaborator samples originated in the United States, Italy and Spain and spanned the acute and convalescent phases of COVID-19. The prospective study material was composed of cDNA or gDNA derived from T cells, B-cell-depleted T cells, or PBMCs. The dataset comprised deeply sampled blood TCRbeta repertoires from subjects exposed to, actively infected with, or recovered from COVID-19. A freely available public database, intended as a resource for researchers studying the immune response to SARS-CoV-2, is where the repertoires were released. The samples were drawn from two sources: the first 160 participants of the ongoing ImmuneRACE study, and fewer than 1,500 subjects contributed by 6 global collaborators. The sample metadata nearly always contained a de-identified subject ID, COVID-19 status, age in years and sex. Where available, HLA class I and class II types were obtained from metadata supplied by the sample provider rather than from assay-based typing. The investigation overall reported the following: Clinical and demographic metadata were provided uncurated, with the amount varying by source and participant.

The sequence joins TRBV7-3 to TRBJ2-1, with TRBD2 identical over 8 junction bases. The clonotype originates from a woman in her fifties or sixties with acute or convalescent COVID-19. Sequencing was carried out using peripheral blood. The CDR3 amino acid sequence is: CASSHARGVAGKIPNEQFF. The DNA sequence is as follows: TGTGCCAGCAGCCACGCCCGGGGTGTAGCGGGGAAGATACCTAATGAGCAGTTCTTC.